Here is one TCR beta chain with its context. What it recognizes is unknown. PCR was performed using 60 Vbeta and 13 Jbeta primers. The data were produced by immunoSEQ multiplex PCR, yet TCRdb's version contains in-frame clones alone and is incomplete. The sample carries some 77,000 clones, 79% recorded once. This record comes from a study of cytomegalovirus exposure and HLA in healthy donors. The germline CDR1 and CDR2 sequences are MDHEN and SYDVKM. The CDR3 contains 14 residues. V dropped 2 bases and J dropped 3; count of bases not matched to a gene: 4. Regarding the study as a whole: The classifier reportedly diagnosed cytomegalovirus status with high specificity and sensitivity. Most observed TCR sequences were rare, whereas some public TCRs were detected in many donors. Previously analyzed data showed that most TCR beta V segments were productive at a frequency of about 90% or about 30%.

Sequencing used PBMCs. The V gene is TRBV28, the J gene TRBJ2-7, with 7 bases that match TRBD1. The TCR comes from a woman between 40 and 55 years old in good health and CMV-seropositive. The CDR3 DNA is TGTGCCAGCAGTTTACTGTCAGGGGGCTACGAGCAGTACTTC. It specifies CASSLLSGGYEQYF.